Sequencing of this TCR beta chain was carried out in a study of Ad26.COV2.S vaccination and SARS-CoV-2 variants. Treatment in this sample: roughly 19 received Ad26.COV2.S at low or high dose, single or two shots; 5 received placebo; per-sample allocation not given. Sampling was done on day 63 after the first vaccine or placebo injection. Wuhan-strain SARS-CoV-2 spike was expressed by the Ad26 vector that made up the vaccine. Comments on this clone: Its antigen is currently unknown.

The study, taken as a whole, reports: Vaccinated individuals (as opposed to placebo recipients) had higher spike-specific TCR breadth. Breadth, reportedly substantial, characterized the spike-specific CD8+ and CD4+ T cell responses after vaccination. Whether participants received vaccine or placebo, their non-spike TCR breadth was similar.

V was trimmed by 6 bases and J by 3 bases, leaving 10 bases between them. The CDR3 totals 14 residues. CDR1 SGHKS and CDR2 YYEKEE come from the germline V gene (reference sequence). Data came from immunoSEQ multiplex PCR; TCRdb stores just in-frame clones and leaves some out. The sample yields hundreds of thousands of clones, roughly nine tenths seen once. This receptor was obtained from a person aged 18-60 years who received the Ad26.COV2.S COVID-19 vaccine or a placebo. Sequenced material: peripheral blood, taken in a trial of Ad26.COV2.S vaccine versus placebo. The chain is built from TRBV5-5 and TRBJ1-6; D unresolved. CDR3 coding DNA: TGTGCCAGCACTCAGACCGACTATAATTCACCCCTCCACTTT. It is translated as CASTQTDYNSPLHF.